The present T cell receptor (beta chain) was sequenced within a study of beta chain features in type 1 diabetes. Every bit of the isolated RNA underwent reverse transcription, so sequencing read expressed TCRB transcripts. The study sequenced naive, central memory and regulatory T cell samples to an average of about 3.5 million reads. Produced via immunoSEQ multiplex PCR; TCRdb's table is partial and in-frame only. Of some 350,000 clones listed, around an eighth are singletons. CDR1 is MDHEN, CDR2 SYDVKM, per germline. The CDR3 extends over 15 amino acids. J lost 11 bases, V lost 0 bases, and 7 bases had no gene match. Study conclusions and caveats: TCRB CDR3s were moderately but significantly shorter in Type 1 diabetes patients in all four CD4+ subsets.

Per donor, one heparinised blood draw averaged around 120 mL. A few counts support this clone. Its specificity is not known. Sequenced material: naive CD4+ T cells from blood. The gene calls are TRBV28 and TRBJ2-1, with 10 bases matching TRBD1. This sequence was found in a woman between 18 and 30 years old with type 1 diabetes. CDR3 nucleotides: TGTGCCAGCAGTTTATGGACAGGGGGCGCCGGTAAGCAGTTCTTC. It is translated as CASSLWTGGAGKQFF.